This TCR beta chain stems from a study of molecular identifiers for immune sequencing clone quantification. Study-level background: Replicate experiments divided RNA from 20,000 or 100,000 naive CD8 cells into five parts and sequenced four. Whole-study results and caveats: Whereas clones above 20 RNA copies held under 1% of naive-cell molecules, they held over 98% of effector molecules.

Isolation of naive CD8 T cells was achieved by sorting on a CD8+CD4-CCR7+CD45RA+ phenotype. TCRdb called the PCR reads again in MiXCR, with one record for every CDR3 protein. This table has some 94,000 distinct CDR3 sequences, approximately 25% appearing once. A remark on this clonotype: Its target is not known.

The CDR3 has 14 amino acids. Germline V lookup: CDR1 SEHNR, CDR2 FQNEAQ (reference sequence). Trimming pared 1 base from V and 3 bases from J, leaving 7 bases between. The receptor comes from a human donor in good health. Some libraries in this study had Jurkat cell RNA spiked in. This sequence joins TRBV7-9 and TRBJ1-5; D not resolved. Sequencing input: naive CD8+ T cells from blood, with Jurkat cell RNA spiked in. The subset here: FACS-sorted CD8+CD4-CCR7+CD45RA+ naive T cells. The CDR3 sequence: CASSLEGFNQPQHF. As DNA, the CDR3 is TGTGCCAGCAGCTTAGAAGGATTCAATCAGCCCCAGCATTTT.